Given below is one T cell receptor beta chain in context. Its antigen remains unidentified. Distinct nucleotide sequences in the sample also encode this CDR3. The sample originates from a study of shared clonotypes between healthy human individuals. Study results and limitations: Compared with memory subsets, naive subsets generally had larger estimated richness.

Naive CD8 cells lacked CD45RO and underwent positive selection for CCR7, leaving out terminally differentiated effector memory CD45RA+ cells. Profiled with immunoSEQ multiplex PCR; TCRdb holds only in-frame clones, not every one. The profile shows roughly 2,000,000 clones, about 95% of them singletons. The CDR3 totals 13 residues. V was pared by 0 bases and J by 5 bases, with 9 bases between. CDR1 is SGHRS, CDR2 YFSETQ, per germline. The sequence came from a man aged 18 to 30 in good health. Sequencing used naive CD8+ T cells sorted from blood. V usage is TRBV5-1 and J usage is TRBJ2-7; no clear D. CDR3 in DNA: TGCGCCAGCAGCTTGGTTTCGGGCCACGAGCAGTACTTC. Translated, it gives CASSLVSGHEQYF.